This TCR beta chain stems from a study of Ad26.COV2.S vaccination and SARS-CoV-2 variants (dated by TCRdb to the early 2020s). Some background on the complete study: Donors in the vaccine arm were drawn from COV1001, a multicentre, randomized, double-blind, placebo-controlled phase I-IIa trial testing Ad26.COV2.S in healthy adults. Participants in the trial were split at random into five groups of five each, receiving low-dose or high-dose Ad26.COV2.S once or twice, or else placebo on both occasions. A total of around 32 samples were included in the TCR-sequenced set, comprising around 19 Ad26.COV2.S vaccine recipients, 5 placebo recipients and 8 SARS-CoV-2 convalescent individuals. Blinding of investigators to trial group allocation was maintained during experiments and outcome assessment. Ad26.COV2.S was given intramuscularly at 5x10^10 or 1x10^11 viral particles, as a single shot or as two shots 56 days apart. The specificity and breadth of SARS-CoV-2-reactive T cell receptors after Ad26.COV2.S vaccination were assessed by TCRbeta repertoire sequencing.

CDR1 and CDR2 (MNHNS, SASEGT) derive from the germline V gene. The V end loses 3 bases and the J end loses 0 bases, and a stretch of 15 bases separates them. CDR3 length: 17 amino acids, cysteine to phenylalanine. The entry retains the CDR3 DNA only, 51 bases that are in frame from base 1. The immunoSEQ Assay was used to sequence TCRbeta CDR3 regions. After extraction, genomic DNA underwent amplification by bias-controlled multiplex PCR, followed by high-throughput sequencing. On the authors' methods: To quantify the absolute abundance of every unique TCRbeta CDR3 region, sequences were collapsed and filtered. T cell fraction was estimated by normalizing TCRbeta template counts to usable DNA, with usable DNA measured through amplification of reference genes found in all nucleated cells. Repertoire TCRs were annotated as SARS-CoV-2-specific by exact matching of V gene, CDR3 amino acid sequence and J gene to a known reactive TCR set. MIRA supplied the reference SARS-CoV-2 TCR set, which was filtered for enrichment in COVID-19-positive ImmuneCODE repertoires so that public or cross-reactive TCRs were removed. Drawing on the MIRA antigens, annotated TCRs were analysed further at the level of specific ORF or position within ORF. Breadth was defined as the number of annotated unique rearrangements divided by the total number of unique productive rearrangements, and depth was defined as the summed frequency of the annotated unique rearrangements. Two-sided Wilcoxon rank-sum tests were applied when comparing TCR breadth between groups. Here the immuneACCESS table is served through TCRdb, limited to in-frame sequences with V and J called. Missing clones are a known gap in these copies; in checked studies unresolved V genes cover under half, and the rest lacks a known reason. V and J calls and clone size come straight from that table; D and trimming were deduced from the DNA. The sample records hundreds of thousands of clones, 80% to 95% of which are singletons. The ten largest account for 12% of the sample.

The full study reports these points: Vaccine and placebo recipients had similar non-spike TCR breadth, a finding consistent with the vaccine containing only spike. Compared with placebo recipients, Ad26.COV2.S recipients showed higher spike-specific TCR breadth (P = 0.0014). Substantial breadth of spike-specific CD8+ and CD4+ T cell responses was reported after vaccination. It was noted by the authors that total T cell responses may have been underestimated by the TCR breadth and depth analyses. Comparing responses between vaccine doses or regimens was not something the study was powered to do.

About this clone itself: Its antigen is not yet known. No base qualities exist here, and no much larger clone lies one base off it.

What the treatment or condition label conveys for this sample: 19 received Ad26.COV2.S at low or high dose, single or two shots; roughly five received placebo; per-sample allocation not given. Repertoires of vaccine and placebo recipients were sequenced from samples taken on day 63 after the first injection. Cohort 1b enrolled 25 or so adults aged 18-55 years at a single site in Boston, USA, between 29 July and 7 August 2020. Ad26.COV2.S consisted of a replication-incompetent adenovirus type 26 vector by which a prefusion-stabilized SARS-CoV-2 spike protein from the original Wuhan strain was expressed.

The V and J genes are TRBV6-1 and TRBJ2-4; the D gene cannot be named for sure. The material was peripheral blood, obtained in a trial of Ad26.COV2.S vaccine versus placebo. This sequence was found in a person between 18 and 65 years old who received the Ad26.COV2.S COVID-19 vaccine or a placebo. Here the CDR3 is given as CASSDRHATLAKNIQYF. At the DNA level, the sequence is TGTGCCAGCAGTGATAGACACGCAACACTAGCCAAAAACATTCAGTACTTC.